This T cell receptor (beta chain) was identified during a study of blood T cell repertoires in COVID-19. Looking at the study overall: Some COVID-19 samples were acute and others convalescent; all came from the United States, Italy and Spain.

Authors' analysis steps: How many nucleated cells were present was estimated from reference gene primer amplification. Sequenced by immunoSEQ multiplex PCR; TCRdb stores in-frame clones only, minus some. V and J calls and clone size are given by that table; D and trimming were obtained from the DNA. The sample has some 250,000 clones; about four fifths are singletons. Germline V lookup: CDR1 MGHDK, CDR2 SYGVNS. The CDR3 runs to 15 residues. Losses at the gene ends were 2 bases for V and 2 bases for J; bases not matched to a gene: 3. Seattle patient enrollment occurred during active infection, with longitudinal follow-up thereafter.

Specimen: peripheral blood. V usage is TRBV25-1 and J usage is TRBJ2-7; TRBD2 aligns across 10 bases. The TCR was taken from a woman at least 80 years old with COVID-19, enrolled during active disease. The DNA for the CDR3 is TGTGCCAGCAGTGAAAGTCTAGCGGGGGCCTACGAGCAGTACTTC. Amino acids: CASSESLAGAYEQYF.